These 3 T cell receptor beta chains originate from one sample sequenced in a study of identical twins. TCRdb re-called the 5' RACE reads with MiXCR, one entry per CDR3 protein. The data contain more than 600,000 distinct CDR3 sequences, 15% to 20% of them singletons. These same data were also listed under a study on T cells expressing NK-cell markers.

The sequencing input was PBMCs. The receptor set was obtained from a woman under 30 in good health.

This sequence joins TRBV29-1 and TRBJ1-2; 8 bases align to TRBD1. This CDR3 spans 14 amino acids. The trim removed 4 bases at V and 6 bases at J, leaving 10 bases unmatched. Germline-derived CDR1 and CDR2 are SQVTM and ANQGSEA. CDR3: CSVALGSRGHGYTF. CDR3 DNA sequence: TGCAGCGTTGCGCTCGGCAGCAGGGGGCATGGCTACACCTTC.

J is TRBJ2-3 and V is TRBV6-4; D unresolved. The V end was cut by 2 bases, the J end by 2 bases, with 5 bases between. Germline values: CDR1 MRHNA, CDR2 SNTAGT. The CDR3 spans 13 residues. CDR3 region: CASSDLVTDTQYF. The CDR3 coding sequence is TGTGCCAGCAGTGACCTAGTCACAGATACGCAGTATTTT.

This clonotype was detected a few times. V usage is TRBV14 and J usage is TRBJ2-1, with 12 positions matching TRBD2. J gave up 4 bases and V 6 bases, and 10 bases lay outside the gene matches. Germline V gene sequence: CDR1 SGHDN, CDR2 FVKESK. The length of the CDR3 is 17 residues. CDR3 sequence: CASSPTPSGREYNEQFF. For the CDR3, the DNA is TGTGCCAGCAGTCCCACACCTAGCGGGAGGGAATACAATGAGCAGTTCTTC.